This T cell receptor beta chain was captured by sequencing in a study of blood T cell repertoires in COVID-19. Study-level background: The cDNA or gDNA used as material had been derived from T cells, B-cell-depleted T cells, or PBMCs.

Data came from immunoSEQ multiplex PCR; TCRdb stores just in-frame clones and leaves some out. Here the sample spans 250,000 to 400,000 clones, roughly 88% being singletons. During active infection, Seattle patients enrolled and were then monitored through disease. This CDR3 region has 16 residues. V gave up 0 bases and J gave up 9 bases; unmatched junction bases: 12. Germline lookup yields CDR1 SGDLS and CDR2 YYNGEE. This chain joins TRBV9 and TRBJ2-1, with 7 bases that match TRBD2. Sequencing used peripheral blood. The clonotype comes from a woman in her thirties with COVID-19, enrolled during active disease. The CDR3 spells CASSVVGGARAGEQFF. In DNA, the CDR3 is TGTGCCAGCAGCGTAGTGGGAGGGGCAAGAGCCGGTGAGCAGTTCTTC.